These 32 T cell receptor beta chains share one sample of origin, sequenced in a study of T cell responses to AZD1222 COVID-19 vaccine. Clones were read by immunoSEQ multiplex PCR, and TCRdb kept only the in-frame ones, dropping some. In the table there are about 54,000 clones, about 86% of which are singletons. The material sequenced was peripheral blood, taken on day 0 of AZD1222 vaccination. The receptors shown here come from an adult in good health.

This clone was seen a single time. The chain combines TRBV7-9 with TRBJ1-2; D unclear. Trimming pared 3 bases from V and 3 bases from J, leaving 17 bases between. In germline, CDR1 is SEHNR, CDR2 FQNEAQ (reference sequence). The CDR3 has 16 residues. CDR3 amino acids: CASSLASHVLDYGYTF. In nucleotides, the CDR3 is TGTGCCAGCAGCTTGGCGAGTCACGTGCTGGACTATGGCTACACCTTC.

The chain has TRBV2 and TRBJ2-1; TRBD2 aligns across 9 bases. CDR1 is SNHLY, CDR2 FYNNEI, per germline. The J segment lost 6 bases and the V segment lost 7 bases, leaving 10 bases of the junction unmatched. The CDR3 has 15 amino acids. The CDR3, as DNA: TGTGCCAGCACGAGACTAGCGGCCCCCCGCAATGAGCAGTTCTTC. Translated, it gives CASTRLAAPRNEQFF.

The chain combines TRBV13 with TRBJ2-1; no clear D gene. The CDR3 has 12 amino acids. From germline, CDR1 is PRHDT and CDR2 FYEKMQ (reference sequence). Trimming removed 6 bases from V and 8 bases from J, with 11 bases in between. CDR3 in amino acids: CASRESGDEQFF. CDR3 in DNA: TGTGCCAGCAGGGAGAGTGGAGATGAGCAGTTCTTC.

J is TRBJ2-2 and V is TRBV11-2; 7 bases match TRBD1. This CDR3 has 13 residues. Trimming cost V 8 bases and J 0 bases; bases outside gene matches: 0. Germline V gene sequence: CDR1 SGHAT, CDR2 FQNNGV. The CDR3 reads CASGTANTGELFF. The CDR3 DNA reads TGTGCCAGCGGGACAGCGAACACCGGGGAGCTGTTTTTT.

V is TRBV9 and J is TRBJ2-2; tentatively, D is TRBD2 (6 bases). CDR3 length: 15 amino acids. V was shortened by 4 bases and J by 4 bases, with 14 bases between the two germline ends. Germline V gene data show CDR1 as SGDLS and CDR2 as YYNGEE. The CDR3: CASSRGGDLTGELFF. In DNA, the CDR3 is TGTGCCAGCAGCCGAGGAGGGGATCTCACCGGGGAGCTGTTTTTT.

This clone was counted only a few times. J is TRBJ2-2 and V is TRBV4-2; the match to TRBD2 covers 7 bases. The V gene end was trimmed by 0 bases and the J gene end by 2 bases; junction bases not matched to a gene: 3. This CDR3 region has 16 residues. The germline gives CDR1 LGHNA, CDR2 YNFKEQ. The CDR3: CASSQDPSGNTGELFF. DNA of the CDR3: TGTGCCAGCAGCCAAGATCCTAGCGGAAACACCGGGGAGCTGTTTTTT.

This rearrangement joins TRBV25-1 to TRBJ1-1, with D unresolved. Germline CDR1 MGHDK, CDR2 SYGVNS. This CDR3 comprises 14 residues. V was cut by 6 bases and J by 1 base, with 12 bases left in between. The CDR3 reads CASSASKGNTEAFF. CDR3 coding DNA: TGTGCCAGCAGCGCTTCCAAGGGGAACACTGAAGCTTTCTTT.

The V gene is TRBV2, the J gene TRBJ1-1, with D unresolved. CDR3 length: 11 residues. Germline values: CDR1 SNHLY, CDR2 FYNNEI. V was trimmed by 7 bases and J by 7 bases, leaving 10 bases between them. The CDR3 protein is CASIAGVEAFF. CDR3 coding DNA: TGTGCCAGCATAGCTGGGGTTGAAGCTTTCTTT.

The J gene is TRBJ2-1, the V gene TRBV5-1, with 11 bases aligning to TRBD2. Germline-derived CDR1 and CDR2 are SGHRS and YFSETQ. The CDR3 runs 16 residues. V shed 3 bases and J 10 bases; nucleotides not matched to a gene: 12. The CDR3 bases are TGCGCCAGCAGCTCATATTCCGGGGGGACTAGCGGAGAGCAGTTCTTC. It is translated as CASSSYSGGTSGEQFF. Combining the CDR3 with reference TRBV5-1 and TRBJ2-1 gives the whole variable domain KAGVTQTPRYLIKTRGQQVTLSCSPISGHRSVSWYQQTPGQGLQFLFEYFSETQRNKGNFPGRFSGRQFSNSRSEMNVSTLELGDSALYLCASSSYSGGTSGEQFFGPGTRLTVL.

The chain links TRBV11-2 to TRBJ1-1; TRBD1 agrees at 9 bases. V trimming: 2 bases; J trimming: 7 bases; junction bases outside the gene matches: 8. The CDR3 sequence is 15 residues long. Germline CDR1 and CDR2: SGHAT and FQNNGV. CDR3 DNA: TGTGCCAGCAGCTTAATGGGACAGGGTACACGTGAAGCTTTCTTT. This encodes CASSLMGQGTREAFF.

This clone was seen more than once but under ten times. J is TRBJ1-2 and V is TRBV28; D remains ambiguous. CDR3 length: 13 amino acids. V was clipped by 6 bases and J by 8 bases, with 16 bases between them. CDR1 is MDHEN and CDR2 is SYDVKM in the germline V gene. The CDR3 nucleotides read TGTGCCAGCAGCCCGGGTTTGTACGGGGGCTACACCTTC. Translated, it gives CASSPGLYGGYTF.

The rearrangement links TRBV5-1 to TRBJ1-2; D is possibly TRBD1 (6 bases). Per the germline V gene, CDR1 is SGHRS and CDR2 is YFSETQ. The CDR3 is 14 amino acids. Trimming left V 0 bases short and J 5 bases short, with 11 bases between. The chain's CDR3 is CASSLGPGEYGYTF. The DNA of the CDR3 is TGCGCCAGCAGCTTGGGTCCAGGGGAATATGGCTACACCTTC.

This chain links TRBV27 with TRBJ1-2; possible D gene TRBD1, 5 bases. Trimming pared 5 bases from V and 2 bases from J, leaving 6 bases between. CDR1 is MNHEY and CDR2 is SMNVEV in the germline V gene (reference sequence). The CDR3 covers 12 residues. The CDR3 DNA is TGTGCCAGCAGTGGGGGGAACTATGGCTACACCTTC. It encodes CASSGGNYGYTF.

J is TRBJ1-2 and V is TRBV7-2; 10 bases are a match to TRBD1. CDR3 size: 14 residues. Per the germline V gene, CDR1 is SGHTA and CDR2 is FQGNSA. V trimming: 5 bases; J trimming: 9 bases; junction bases outside the gene matches: 9. CDR3 sequence: CASSTRTGGVRYTF. The CDR3 DNA follows: TGTGCCAGCAGCACCAGGACAGGGGGAGTGCGCTACACCTTC.

In DNA form, the CDR3 reads TGTGCCAGCAGCTCCCCCGGACTAGCGGGAGGCCCAGAGGAGCAGTTCTTC. Translated: CASSSPGLAGGPEEQFF. This chain uses TRBV7-9 with TRBJ2-1, with 14 bases fitting TRBD2. The germline gives CDR1 SEHNR, CDR2 FQNEAQ (reference sequence). The CDR3 consists of 17 residues. V lost 4 bases, J lost 10 bases, and 12 bases stayed unmatched.

This chain uses TRBV27 with TRBJ1-2, with 10 bases lining up with TRBD1. V gave up 3 bases and J gave up 4 bases; unmatched junction bases: 8. The germline CDR1 and CDR2 sequences are MNHEY and SMNVEV (reference sequence). The CDR3 covers 16 residues. The CDR3 nucleotides read TGTGCCAGCAGTTTCCACGACAGGGGGCGGGTCTATGGCTACACCTTC. Amino acids: CASSFHDRGRVYGYTF.

The table lists this clone with a few counts. This chain connects TRBV18 to TRBJ2-7; D may match TRBD1 or TRBD2 (6 bases each). The V gene's germline CDR1 is KGHSH and CDR2 LQKENI. The V gene lost 7 bases and the J gene lost 4 bases, with 14 bases spanning the gap. This CDR3 spans 13 amino acids. The CDR3 DNA reads TGTGCCAGCTGTGAGGGGGGAACGTACGAGCAGTACTTC. Its protein is CASCEGGTYEQYF.

This chain joins TRBV2 and TRBJ1-2, with D perhaps matching TRBD1 (5 bases). The CDR3 has 12 amino acids. V was pared by 6 bases and J by 3 bases, with 8 bases between. Germline V CDR1 and CDR2: SNHLY, FYNNEI. CDR3: CASSPRDYGYTF. The CDR3 nucleotides are TGTGCCAGCAGCCCCAGGGACTATGGCTACACCTTC.

The CDR3 bases are TGTGCCAGCAGTGGAATCCCTGGCGGTGAGCAGTTCTTC. This sequence encodes CASSGIPGGEQFF. J is TRBJ2-1 and V is TRBV6-4, with unresolved D. CDR1 is MRHNA, CDR2 SNTAGT, per germline. V was trimmed by 4 bases and J by 9 bases, leaving 13 bases between them. The CDR3 is made up of 13 amino acids.

The chain has TRBV5-4 and TRBJ2-1; D is uncertain. V lost 1 base, J lost 3 bases, and 2 bases lay in between. The CDR3 has 12 residues. Germline V gives CDR1 SGHNT, CDR2 YYREEE (reference sequence). The CDR3 is CASSLNYNEQFF. The CDR3, as DNA: TGTGCCAGCAGCTTGAACTACAATGAGCAGTTCTTC.

The V call is TRBV19, the J call TRBJ2-5; D not resolved. Germline values: CDR1 LNHDA, CDR2 SQIVND (reference sequence). Trimming shortened V by 8 bases and J by 5 bases, and 18 bases separated the two germline ends. This CDR3 contains 14 residues. The DNA of the CDR3 is TGTGCCAGTCGCCAGGCGTCAAGCAGGGAGACCCAGTACTTC. Translation: CASRQASSRETQYF.

The rearrangement links TRBV28 to TRBJ1-5; D remains unclear. The CDR3 loop spans 13 amino acids. V gave up 6 bases and J gave up 4 bases, with 10 bases separating them. Germline lookup yields CDR1 MDHEN and CDR2 SYDVKM. The CDR3 DNA reads TGTGCCAGCAGCTTGGCGGGTAATCAGCCCCAGCATTTT. This encodes CASSLAGNQPQHF.

The rearrangement joins TRBV5-1 to TRBJ1-3, with 8 bases matching TRBD1. Trimming removed 5 bases from V and 3 bases from J; junction bases left unmatched: 10. The CDR3 is made up of 16 amino acids. Germline values: CDR1 SGHRS, CDR2 YFSETQ. The CDR3 DNA reads as TGCGCCAGCAGAGACCCAACAGGGGGACGTGGAAACACCATATATTTT. Translation gives CASRDPTGGRGNTIYF.

This chain links TRBV7-9 with TRBJ2-1; 7 bases fit TRBD2. The V gene end was trimmed by 1 base and the J gene end by 4 bases; junction bases not matched to a gene: 4. The CDR3 totals 15 residues. Per germline, CDR1 SEHNR and CDR2 FQNEAQ (reference sequence). CDR3 in amino acids: CASSLVSGGYNEQFF. CDR3 DNA: TGTGCCAGCAGCTTAGTATCCGGGGGGTACAATGAGCAGTTCTTC.

The chain carries TRBV19 and TRBJ1-2; D is unresolved. Germline-derived CDR1 and CDR2 are LNHDA and SQIVND (reference sequence). The CDR3 is made up of 15 amino acids. Trimming took off 3 bases at V and 4 bases at J, with 15 bases between the two ends. The CDR3 protein is CASSMRALGVYGYTF. The CDR3 nucleotides are TGTGCCAGTAGTATGCGGGCCCTCGGGGTCTATGGCTACACCTTC.

The chain recombines TRBV15 with TRBJ1-1, with D possibly matching TRBD1 (6 bases). Trimming cost V 3 bases and J 1 base, with 6 bases left between them. Germline CDR1 and CDR2: LNHNV and YYDKDF (reference sequence). The CDR3 is 13 residues long. CDR3 protein: CATSSRGNTEAFF. In nucleotides, the CDR3 is TGTGCCACCAGCAGCAGGGGGAACACTGAAGCTTTCTTT.

This clone appeared once. The J gene is TRBJ2-5, the V gene TRBV5-4; perhaps TRBD2 as D (6 bases). CDR3 size: 15 residues. V dropped 0 bases and J dropped 1 base, with 10 bases sitting between them. Germline CDR1 reads SGHNT; CDR2 reads YYREEE (reference sequence). CDR3 loop: CASSLAFGGQETQYF. DNA of the CDR3: TGTGCCAGCAGCTTGGCCTTCGGGGGCCAAGAGACCCAGTACTTC.

V is TRBV6-2 or TRBV6-3 and J is TRBJ1-1; D possibly corresponds to TRBD1 (5 bases). The germline V gene encodes CDR1 MNHEY and CDR2 SVGEGT. Trimming took 2 bases from V and 0 from J, leaving 13 bases between them. This CDR3 contains 16 residues. The CDR3 loop is CASSYPSTVMNTEAFF. The CDR3 DNA reads as TGTGCCAGCAGTTACCCCTCGACAGTTATGAACACTGAAGCTTTCTTT.

This chain uses TRBV3-1 (or the pseudogene TRBV3-2) with TRBJ1-1; the D gene is possibly TRBD1 (6 bases). Per germline, CDR1 LGHDT and CDR2 YNNKEL (reference sequence). This CDR3 spans 13 amino acids. Trimming removed 3 bases from V and 6 bases from J, with 11 bases in between. The CDR3: CASSHVRGAEAFF. The CDR3 coding sequence is TGTGCCAGCAGCCACGTCAGGGGAGCTGAAGCTTTCTTT.

The chain links TRBV4-1 to TRBJ1-3; weak D call: TRBD1 (5 bases). The germline V gene encodes CDR1 MGHRA and CDR2 YSYEKL. This CDR3 region has 15 residues. V lost 2 bases, J lost 4 bases, and 12 bases lay in between. For the CDR3, the DNA is TGCGCCAGCAGCCAAACAGGAACCGCCGGAAACACCATATATTTT. It yields the protein CASSQTGTAGNTIYF.

V gene TRBV11-3 combines with J gene TRBJ1-6; D is ambiguous. Germline loops: CDR1 SGHNT, CDR2 YENEEA. The CDR3 has 13 amino acids. V was clipped by 3 bases and J by 6 bases, with 6 bases between them. This CDR3 reads CASSLGSNSPLHF. CDR3 sequence (DNA): TGTGCCAGCAGCTTGGGGAGTAATTCACCCCTCCACTTT.

The rearrangement joins TRBV9 to TRBJ2-7; 8 nucleotides agree with TRBD2. The CDR3 has 16 amino acids. The V segment lost 0 bases and the J segment 0 bases; nucleotides outside the gene matches: 5. Per the germline V gene, CDR1 is SGDLS and CDR2 is YYNGEE. The CDR3 coding sequence is TGTGCCAGCAGCGTAGGGTGGCGGGAGGCCTCCTACGAGCAGTACTTC. It encodes CASSVGWREASYEQYF. The full variable domain, in which reference TRBV9 and TRBJ2-7 provide the parts outside the CDR3, is DSGVTQTPKHLITATGQRVTLRCSPRSGDLSVYWYQQSLDQGLQFLIQYYNGEERAKGNILERFSAQQFPDLHSELNLSSLELGDSALYFCASSVGWREASYEQYFGPGTRLTVT.